Described below is a single T cell receptor beta chain sequence and its context. The antigen remains undetermined. An end of the junction does not agree with germline; a read error may underlie this. This entry comes from a study of shared clonotypes between healthy human individuals. The wider study: Participating donors consisted of two women and three men aged 18 to 49. CD4 naive cells filled three plates per donor, CD4 memory three, CD8 naive two and CD8 memory one. Study-wide findings and caveats: A generally larger estimated richness was seen in naive subsets than in memory subsets.

The assay was immunoSEQ multiplex PCR, and TCRdb's table has in-frame clones only and misses some. The sample yields 900,000 to 1,200,000 clones, roughly 74% seen once. This CDR3 contains 11 residues. Germline CDR1 is MNHNY and CDR2 is SVGAGI (reference sequence). Those who donated were healthy HIV-negative adults, with no recent acute infections or vaccinations reported. Sequences were obtained from memory CD4+ T cells from PBMCs. Stated subset: CD45RA-negative fraction. This sequence joins TRBV6-6 and TRBJ1-2; 8 bases agree with TRBD1. The clonotype was recovered from a man younger than 30 in good health. Some clones in this sample may be carry-over from other donors' samples. CDR3 sequence: CASRLRGPRVF. The DNA of the CDR3 is TGTGCCAGCAGACTCAGGGGGCCCAGGGTCTTC.